A single TCR beta chain is shown here with its context. No antigen is known for it. TCRdb's copy holds only in-frame clones and misses some; the assay was immunoSEQ multiplex PCR. The table has about 680,000 clones, 89% seen once. These data originate in a study of Ad26.COV2.S vaccination and SARS-CoV-2 variants. Background on the study: Intramuscular Ad26.COV2.S at 5x10^10 or 1x10^11 viral particles.

Regarding treatment: around 19 received Ad26.COV2.S at low or high dose, single or two shots; about 5 received placebo; per-sample allocation not given. All samples were drawn on day 63, counting from the first vaccine or placebo injection. Donation was by an adult aged 18-55 years who was in Boston. Study-wide findings and caveats: Substantial post-vaccination breadth of spike-specific CD8+ and CD4+ T cell responses was reported. Responses of T cells in total may have been underestimated by the TCR breadth and depth analyses.

Looked up from germline, CDR1 is SGHTA and CDR2 is FQGNSA. J gave up 5 bases and V 4 bases, and 9 bases lay outside the gene matches. This CDR3 region has 15 residues. This TCR derives from a person aged 18-60 years who received the Ad26.COV2.S COVID-19 vaccine or a placebo. V is TRBV7-2 and J is TRBJ2-3; 7 positions agree with TRBD2. The material sequenced was peripheral blood, taken in a trial of Ad26.COV2.S vaccine versus placebo. The DNA of the CDR3 is TGTGCCAGCAGCTCCTCCGCGGGGGAGGTAGATACGCAGTATTTT. Protein sequence: CASSSSAGEVDTQYF.